This T cell receptor beta chain is from a study of T cell responses to AZD1222 COVID-19 vaccine. Study-level results: Nearly half of spike-specific TCRs reportedly target unmutated variant regions. White British donors predominated, females outnumbered males, and clonal diversity was possibly underestimated. Once two AZD1222 doses were given, Spike-specific TCR breadth and depth went up. Regions 160-218 and 743-854 dominated among vaccine-associated CD4 TCRs spanning spike.

The CDR3 length is 16 residues. Germline loops: CDR1 SGDLS, CDR2 YYNGEE. The ends were cut back, 0 bases at V and 2 bases at J, with 13 bases in the middle. Repertoires were generated with immunoSEQ multiplex PCR, while TCRdb's copy carries only in-frame clones and drops some. The sample consists of about 130,000 clones, 90% of them appearing once. Notes on this clone: What it binds is not known.

The gene calls are TRBV9 and TRBJ2-3; D remains ambiguous. This specimen consisted of peripheral blood, obtained on day 0 of AZD1222 vaccination. The receptor's source is an adult in good health. The CDR3 bases are TGTGCCAGCAGCGTAGTACAAGCGCCGACCACAGATACGCAGTATTTT. This codes for CASSVVQAPTTDTQYF.